This TCR beta chain came from a study of control samples from healthy donors and cancer patients. Data came from immunoSEQ multiplex PCR; TCRdb stores just in-frame clones and leaves some out. This table has fewer than 200,000 clones, about 90% appearing once. Between the trimmed V and J ends, which lost 5 bases and 1 base, there was a span of 14 bases. Per germline, CDR1 MDHEN and CDR2 SYDVKM. The CDR3 loop spans 15 amino acids. This clone was seen only once. J is TRBJ1-1 and V is TRBV28; D possibly corresponds to TRBD1 (5 bases). Sequencing used blood. This TCR came from a woman aged 45-60 years in good health. In nucleotides, the CDR3 is TGTGCCAGCAGTAAAGGGCGAACAGGGAACACTGAAGCTTTCTTT. This codes for CASSKGRTGNTEAFF.